Sequencing of this T cell receptor (beta chain) was carried out in a study of blood T cell repertoires in COVID-19. In the authors' methods: It was from reference gene primer amplification that nucleated cell counts were estimated. Assay: immunoSEQ multiplex PCR; the TCRdb copy retains only in-frame clones and omits some. V and J calls and clone size follow that table, whereas D and trimming were derived from the DNA. The repertoire holds roughly 180,000 clones, with roughly 80% as singletons. The CDR3 has 14 amino acids. With 3 bases clipped from V and 10 bases from J, the junction kept 2 bases outside the gene matches. Germline lookup yields CDR1 SGHRS and CDR2 YFSETQ.

The material sequenced was peripheral blood. The J gene is TRBJ2-1, the V gene TRBV5-1, with 15 bases aligning to TRBD2. The TCR originated in a human donor in a cohort sampled during active COVID-19. CDR3 nucleotides: TGCGCCAGCAGCTCCGGGACTAGCGGGGGGGAGCAGTTCTTC. This sequence encodes CASSSGTSGGEQFF.